The source of this T cell receptor beta chain is a study of response to subunit inactivated influenza vaccine. TCRdb reprocessed the RT-PCR reads via MiXCR and lists one record per CDR3 protein. The table has over 800,000 distinct CDR3 sequences, about 20% seen once. General study points: There was a suggestion from the authors that each seasonal influenza vaccination recruits few new T cells.

Of note for this clonotype: Its antigen is as yet unknown.

Germline V CDR1 and CDR2: LGHNA, YSLEER. CDR3 length equals 15 residues. V was shortened by 1 base and J by 3 bases, with 10 bases between the two germline ends. The chain is built from TRBV4-3 and TRBJ1-5; D not resolved. The sequence was obtained from a man in his fifties who received an inactivated influenza vaccine. The source was PBMCs from blood, collected less than 6 days after vaccination. The chain's CDR3 is CASSQGWRNNQPQHF. The CDR3, as DNA: TGCGCCAGCAGCCAAGGCTGGCGGAACAATCAGCCCCAGCATTTT.